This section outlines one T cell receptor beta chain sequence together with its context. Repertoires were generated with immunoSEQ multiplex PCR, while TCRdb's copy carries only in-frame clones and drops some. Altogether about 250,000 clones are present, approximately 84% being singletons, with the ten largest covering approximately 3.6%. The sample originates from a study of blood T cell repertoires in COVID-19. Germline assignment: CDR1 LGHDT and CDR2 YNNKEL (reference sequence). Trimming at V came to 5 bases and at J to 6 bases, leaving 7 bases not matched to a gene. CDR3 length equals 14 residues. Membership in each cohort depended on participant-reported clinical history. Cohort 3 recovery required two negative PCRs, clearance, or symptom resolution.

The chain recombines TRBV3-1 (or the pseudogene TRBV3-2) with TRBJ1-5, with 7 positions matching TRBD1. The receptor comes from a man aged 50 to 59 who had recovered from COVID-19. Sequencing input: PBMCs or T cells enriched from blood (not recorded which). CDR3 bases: TGTGCCAGCAGCGCCAACAGGGGTAGTCAGCCCCAGCATTTT. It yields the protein CASSANRGSQPQHF.